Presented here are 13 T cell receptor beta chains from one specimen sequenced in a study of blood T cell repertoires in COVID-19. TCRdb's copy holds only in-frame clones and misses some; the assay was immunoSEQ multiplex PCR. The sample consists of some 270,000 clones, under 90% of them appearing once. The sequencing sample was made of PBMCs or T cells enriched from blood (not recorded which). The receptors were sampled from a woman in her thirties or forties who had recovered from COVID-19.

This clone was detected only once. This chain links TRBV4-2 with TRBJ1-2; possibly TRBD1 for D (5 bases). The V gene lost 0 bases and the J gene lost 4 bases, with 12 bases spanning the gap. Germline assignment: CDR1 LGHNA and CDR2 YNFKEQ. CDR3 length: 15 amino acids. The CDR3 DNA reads TGTGCCAGCAGCCAAGATAAGGGGCCTTTCTATGGCTACACCTTC. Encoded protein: CASSQDKGPFYGYTF.

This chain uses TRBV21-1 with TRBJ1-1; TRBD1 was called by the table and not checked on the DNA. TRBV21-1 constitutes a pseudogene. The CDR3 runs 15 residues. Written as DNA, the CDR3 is TGTGCCAGCAGAAGTTACAGGGCTCTGAACACTGAAGCTTTCTTT. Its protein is CASRSYRALNTEAFF.

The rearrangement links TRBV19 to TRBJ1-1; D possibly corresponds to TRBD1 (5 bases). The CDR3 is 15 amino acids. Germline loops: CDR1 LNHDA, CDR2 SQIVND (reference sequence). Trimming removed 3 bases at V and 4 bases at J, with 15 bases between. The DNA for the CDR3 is TGTGCCAGTAGTATGCCCCGCAGGGAGGGCACTGAAGCTTTCTTT. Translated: CASSMPRREGTEAFF.

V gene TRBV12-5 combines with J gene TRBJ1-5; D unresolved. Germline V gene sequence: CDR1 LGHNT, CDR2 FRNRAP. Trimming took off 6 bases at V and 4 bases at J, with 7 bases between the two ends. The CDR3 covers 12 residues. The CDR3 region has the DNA TGTGCTAGTGGGACGGGGAATCAGCCCCAGCATTTT. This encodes CASGTGNQPQHF.

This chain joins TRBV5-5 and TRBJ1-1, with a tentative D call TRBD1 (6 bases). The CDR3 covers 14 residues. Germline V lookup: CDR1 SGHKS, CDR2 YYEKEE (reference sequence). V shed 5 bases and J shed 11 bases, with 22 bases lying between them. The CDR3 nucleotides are TGTGCCAGCAGTTTCGGCGGACAGCCTCTCCGGGCTTTCTTT. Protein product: CASSFGGQPLRAFF.

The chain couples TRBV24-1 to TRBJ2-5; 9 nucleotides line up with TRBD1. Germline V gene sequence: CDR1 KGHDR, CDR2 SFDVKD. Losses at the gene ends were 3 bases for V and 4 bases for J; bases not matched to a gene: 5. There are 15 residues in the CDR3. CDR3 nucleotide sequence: TGTGCCACCAGTGATACCGGGACAGGGTCAGAGACCCAGTACTTC. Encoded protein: CATSDTGTGSETQYF.

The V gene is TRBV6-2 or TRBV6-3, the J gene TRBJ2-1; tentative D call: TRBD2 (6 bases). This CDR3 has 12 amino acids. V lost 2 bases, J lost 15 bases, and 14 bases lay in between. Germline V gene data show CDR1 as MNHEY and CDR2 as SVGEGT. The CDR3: CASSYGAGNPFF. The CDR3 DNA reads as TGTGCCAGCAGTTACGGGGCGGGGAATCCGTTCTTC.

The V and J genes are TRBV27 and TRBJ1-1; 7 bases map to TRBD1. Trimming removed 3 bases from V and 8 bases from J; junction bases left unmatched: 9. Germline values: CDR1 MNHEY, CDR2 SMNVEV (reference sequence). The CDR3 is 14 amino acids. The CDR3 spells CASSFSWQGGEAFF. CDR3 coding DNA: TGTGCCAGCAGTTTTTCGTGGCAGGGGGGAGAAGCTTTCTTT.

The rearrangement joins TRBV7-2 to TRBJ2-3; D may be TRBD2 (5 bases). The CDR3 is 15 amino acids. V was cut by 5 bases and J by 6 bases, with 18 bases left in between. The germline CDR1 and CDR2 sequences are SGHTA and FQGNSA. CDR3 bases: TGTGCCAGCAGCCCTCGGGGATCCAACATGGATACGCAGTATTTT. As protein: CASSPRGSNMDTQYF.

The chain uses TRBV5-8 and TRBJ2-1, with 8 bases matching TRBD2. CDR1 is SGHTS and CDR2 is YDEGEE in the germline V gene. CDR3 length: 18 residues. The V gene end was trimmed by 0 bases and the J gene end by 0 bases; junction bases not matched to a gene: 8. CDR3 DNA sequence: TGTGCCAGCAGCTTGGACCGCTCGCGGGGGGCCTCCTACAATGAGCAGTTCTTC. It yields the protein CASSLDRSRGASYNEQFF.

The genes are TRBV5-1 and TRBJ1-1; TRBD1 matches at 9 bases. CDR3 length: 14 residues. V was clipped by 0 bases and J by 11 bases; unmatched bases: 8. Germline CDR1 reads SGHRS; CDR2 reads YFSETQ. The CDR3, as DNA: TGCGCCAGCAGCTTGGGGACAGGGGCCAAGGCGGCTTTCTTT. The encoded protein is CASSLGTGAKAAFF.

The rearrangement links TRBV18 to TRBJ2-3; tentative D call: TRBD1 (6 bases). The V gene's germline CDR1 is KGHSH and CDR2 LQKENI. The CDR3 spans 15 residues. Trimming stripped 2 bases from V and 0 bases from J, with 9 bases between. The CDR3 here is CASSPDQGSTDTQYF. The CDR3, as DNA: TGTGCCAGCTCACCAGACCAGGGGAGCACAGATACGCAGTATTTT.

Here the CDR3 reads CASGTAYNEQFF. The CDR3 DNA reads as TGTGCCTCCGGGACAGCGTACAATGAGCAGTTCTTC. The chain couples TRBV30 to TRBJ2-1; TRBD1 matches at 7 bases. The CDR3 spans 12 residues. J lost 4 bases, V lost 7 bases, and 4 bases had no gene match. Germline CDR1 is GTSNPN and CDR2 is SVGIG (reference sequence).